The 32 T cell receptor beta chains below all came from one sample that was sequenced in a study of T-cell reconstitution after alpha-beta-depleted transplantation in children. Unique molecular identifiers were incorporated when the TCRbeta library was constructed. TCRdb re-called the PCR reads with MiXCR, one entry per CDR3 protein. The profile shows 200,000 to 250,000 distinct CDR3 sequences, under 30% of them singletons. The source material was PBMCs, sampled before TCRalphabeta/CD19-depleted stem cell transplant. These receptors originate from a girl aged 2-10 years with Fanconi anemia, due to receive a stem cell transplant.

The genes are TRBV29-1 and TRBJ1-5; 7 positions agree with TRBD1. The CDR3 extends over 14 amino acids. Trimming removed 7 bases from V and 0 bases from J; junction bases left unmatched: 6. Per germline, CDR1 SQVTM and CDR2 ANQGSEA. CDR3 amino acids: CSATTGNSNQPQHF. The CDR3 DNA reads TGCAGCGCCACGACAGGGAATAGCAATCAGCCCCAGCATTTT.

This chain connects TRBV9 to TRBJ2-3, with D possibly matching TRBD2 (6 bases). The CDR3 covers 15 residues. V lost 2 bases, J lost 0 bases, and 10 bases lay in between. Germline V lookup: CDR1 SGDLS, CDR2 YYNGEE. CDR3: CASSVTGLSTDTQYF. The CDR3 region has the DNA TGTGCCAGCAGCGTTACGGGACTCAGCACAGATACGCAGTATTTT.

There are a few counts of this clonotype. The gene calls are TRBV12-3 or TRBV12-4 and TRBJ2-7; weak D call: TRBD1 (6 bases). The ends were cut back, 9 bases at V and 0 bases at J, with 21 bases in the middle. This CDR3 is built from 16 residues. CDR3: CASQWGPGRASYEQYF. The CDR3 coding sequence is TGTGCCAGTCAATGGGGGCCGGGAAGGGCCTCCTACGAGCAGTACTTC.

There are a few counts of this clonotype. The chain has TRBV5-1 and TRBJ2-6; no definite D call. V was cut by 7 bases and J by 2 bases, with 7 bases left in between. The CDR3 covers 13 residues. In germline, CDR1 is SGHRS, CDR2 YFSETQ. The CDR3: CASSAAGANVLTF. CDR3 nucleotide sequence: TGCGCCAGCTCAGCTGCTGGGGCCAACGTCCTGACTTTC.

The chain recombines TRBV29-1 with TRBJ1-2, with D unclear. Germline V gene data show CDR1 as SQVTM and CDR2 as ANQGSEA. The CDR3 contains 12 residues. The ends were cut back, 2 bases at V and 2 bases at J, with 6 bases in the middle. This CDR3 reads CSVEIGNYGYTF. The DNA for the CDR3 is TGCAGCGTTGAAATTGGAAACTATGGCTACACCTTC.

The chain carries TRBV7-9 and TRBJ1-4, with D uncertain. The CDR3 totals 17 residues. The germline V gene encodes CDR1 SEHNR and CDR2 FQNEAQ (reference sequence). Trimming cost V 5 bases and J 2 bases, with 18 bases left between them. In nucleotides, the CDR3 is TGTGCCAGCAGCCCCCCCGCGTGGACTACCACTAATGAAAAACTGTTTTTT. Its protein is CASSPPAWTTTNEKLFF.

This clonotype was counted a few times. The V gene is TRBV29-1, the J gene TRBJ2-4; D gene uncertain. The CDR3 sequence is 15 residues long. Trimming shortened V by 2 bases and J by 6 bases, and 17 bases separated the two germline ends. CDR1 SQVTM and CDR2 ANQGSEA come from the germline V gene. CDR3 DNA: TGCAGCGTTGAAATGGGTATGGGTATAAGAAACATTCAGTACTTC. Its protein product is CSVEMGMGIRNIQYF.

This clonotype showed up many times. This rearrangement joins TRBV20-1 to TRBJ1-1; the match to TRBD1 covers 10 bases. J gave up 7 bases and V 6 bases, and 11 bases lay outside the gene matches. The CDR3 runs to 14 residues. CDR1 is DFQATT and CDR2 is SNEGSKA in the germline V gene (reference sequence). CDR3 nucleotides: TGCAGTGCAACTGGACAGGGGGGGGTAAGTGAAGCTTTCTTT. As protein: CSATGQGGVSEAFF.

Ten or more counts support this clonotype. The chain carries TRBV30 and TRBJ1-1; 9 bases map to TRBD1. This CDR3 is 12 amino acids long. From germline, CDR1 is GTSNPN and CDR2 SVGIG (reference sequence). The V gene end was trimmed by 5 bases and the J gene end by 6 bases; junction bases not matched to a gene: 4. The CDR3 sequence: CAWSTGGPEAFF. In nucleotides, the CDR3 is TGTGCCTGGTCAACAGGGGGCCCTGAAGCTTTCTTT.

At least ten counts were recorded for this clonotype. The V and J genes are TRBV20-1 and TRBJ2-3; 11 nucleotides align to TRBD2. Germline CDR1 and CDR2: DFQATT and SNEGSKA (reference sequence). The CDR3 loop spans 17 amino acids. V shed 5 bases, J shed 4 bases, and the junction held 14 bases outside the gene matches. CDR3 sequence: CSAALTAGTSGSDTQYF. The CDR3 nucleotides read TGCAGTGCTGCTTTAACTGCCGGGACTAGCGGTTCAGATACGCAGTATTTT.

The rearrangement uses TRBV20-1 and TRBJ2-5; no clear D. Trimming stripped 3 bases from V and 0 bases from J, with 14 bases between. This CDR3 is 15 amino acids long. CDR1 and CDR2 from the germline V gene are DFQATT and SNEGSKA (reference sequence). The CDR3: CSAREPTGYQETQYF. The CDR3 nucleotides read TGCAGTGCTAGGGAACCGACTGGCTACCAAGAGACCCAGTACTTC.

In its sample, this clonotype was seen many times. The chain is built from TRBV12-3 or TRBV12-4 and TRBJ2-7, with 7 bases matching TRBD2. The CDR3 is made up of 13 amino acids. V shed 3 bases, J shed 3 bases, and the junction held 2 bases outside the gene matches. This CDR3 is CASSFLAVYEQYF. As DNA, the CDR3 is TGTGCCAGCAGTTTTCTAGCGGTCTACGAGCAGTACTTC.

The V gene is TRBV7-6, the J gene TRBJ2-7; D is possibly TRBD1 (5 bases). Looked up from germline, CDR1 is SGHVS and CDR2 is FNYEAQ. The CDR3 is made up of 15 amino acids. V lost 1 base and J 0 bases, leaving 10 bases between the germline ends. DNA of the CDR3: TGTGCCAGCAGCTTAGACAGGTTCAGCTCCTACGAGCAGTACTTC. This sequence encodes CASSLDRFSSYEQYF.

This clonotype showed up many times. This chain links TRBV7-2 with TRBJ2-5; TRBD2 might be the D (6 bases). V was pared by 6 bases and J by 3 bases, with 17 bases between. The CDR3 length is 15 residues. The V gene's germline CDR1 is SGHTA and CDR2 FQGNSA. Here the CDR3 DNA reads TGTGCCAGCAGATACACAATATGGGGGGAAGAGACCCAGTACTTC. As protein: CASRYTIWGEETQYF.

The chain has TRBV28 and TRBJ2-5; D uncertain. Trimming removed 5 bases at V and 5 bases at J, with 15 bases between. This CDR3 is built from 14 residues. The germline gives CDR1 MDHEN, CDR2 SYDVKM. Here the CDR3 DNA reads TGTGCCAGCAGTCCTGCTTGGGGTGGCGAGACCCAGTACTTC. This sequence encodes CASSPAWGGETQYF.

Only a few counts were recorded for this clonotype. The chain joins TRBV20-1 to TRBJ2-1; TRBD2 aligns across 8 bases. The CDR3 is made up of 13 amino acids. With V trimmed by 4 bases and J by 6 bases, 5 bases remained unmatched. Germline values: CDR1 DFQATT, CDR2 SNEGSKA (reference sequence). CDR3 nucleotides: TGCAGTGCTAACCACGGACTAGCCAATGAGCAGTTCTTC. This encodes CSANHGLANEQFF.

Comment on this clonotype: Since a much larger clone is just one base distant, this may be a read error. This rearrangement joins TRBV29-1 to TRBJ2-1, with TRBD1 matching over 7 bases. The CDR3 runs 14 residues. CDR1 is SQVTM, CDR2 ANQGSEA, per germline. DNA of the CDR3: TGCAGCATCCGACCCGGGACAGCTAACAATGGGCAGTTCTTC. This translates into CSIRPGTANNGQFF.

The table lists this clonotype with a few counts. The rearrangement uses TRBV6-1 and TRBJ2-7, with 11 bases that match TRBD1. CDR1 and CDR2 (germline): MNHNS, SASEGT. The CDR3 contains 15 residues. V lost 5 bases and J lost 1; bases outside the gene matches: 4. CDR3 residues: CASSPGTGGSYEQYF. The CDR3 DNA is TGTGCCAGCAGTCCCGGGACAGGGGGTTCCTACGAGCAGTACTTC.

At least ten counts were recorded for this clonotype. The rearrangement joins TRBV4-1 to TRBJ2-3; 8 positions agree with TRBD1. V was clipped by 6 bases and J by 3 bases; unmatched bases: 11. This CDR3 is 16 amino acids long. From germline, CDR1 is MGHRA and CDR2 YSYEKL. This CDR3 is CASRPGQGGWTDTQYF. The CDR3 DNA follows: TGCGCCAGCAGACCCGGACAGGGAGGATGGACAGATACGCAGTATTTT.

The gene calls are TRBV7-2 and TRBJ2-7, with a possible D match to TRBD2 (7 bases). Germline values: CDR1 SGHTA, CDR2 FQGNSA. Trimming left V 1 base short and J 7 bases short, with 14 bases between. CDR3 length equals 14 residues. CDR3 DNA sequence: TGTGCCAGCAGCTTAGAAGGGGGGGCGTTAGAGCAGTACTTC. Its translation is CASSLEGGALEQYF.

This clonotype has a count of ten or more. The rearrangement links TRBV29-1 to TRBJ2-4; possible D gene TRBD2, 6 bases. Trimming removed 3 bases at V and 0 bases at J, with 9 bases between. The length of the CDR3 is 14 residues. Per the germline V gene, CDR1 is SQVTM and CDR2 is ANQGSEA. The CDR3 here is CSVEEGIAKNIQYF. The CDR3 nucleotides are TGCAGCGTTGAGGAGGGTATAGCCAAAAACATTCAGTACTTC.

This clonotype was seen repeatedly, ten times or more. The rearrangement joins TRBV20-1 to TRBJ2-7; D remains unclear. Germline CDR1 and CDR2: DFQATT and SNEGSKA (reference sequence). The V and J ends lost 2 bases and 3 bases respectively, with 17 bases between them. The CDR3 runs 15 residues. The CDR3 sequence is CSARPLLLGLYEQYF. The CDR3 DNA follows: TGCAGTGCTAGACCTTTGCTGCTTGGCCTCTACGAGCAGTACTTC.

Many counts were recorded for this clonotype. The rearrangement uses TRBV27 and TRBJ2-2, with TRBD2 as a possible D gene (6 bases). CDR1 is MNHEY, CDR2 SMNVEV, per germline (reference sequence). V was shortened by 5 bases and J by 0 bases, with 13 bases between the two germline ends. The CDR3 is 16 residues long. The DNA of the CDR3 is TGTGCCAGCAGTCCATGGGGCGGGACGAACACCGGGGAGCTGTTTTTT. It encodes CASSPWGGTNTGELFF.

V is TRBV20-1 and J is TRBJ1-3, with a possible D match to TRBD1 (5 bases). V was cut by 5 bases and J by 2 bases, with 13 bases left in between. The CDR3 length is 14 residues. Germline lookup yields CDR1 DFQATT and CDR2 SNEGSKA (reference sequence). CDR3 DNA sequence: TGCAGTGCTCCCCCCGCAGGGCCTGGAAACACCATATATTTT. It is translated as CSAPPAGPGNTIYF.

This clonotype was counted a few times. This chain links TRBV4-2 with TRBJ2-1, with 7 bases aligning to TRBD1. Germline V CDR1 and CDR2: LGHNA, YNFKEQ. CDR3 length: 16 amino acids. With V trimmed by 2 bases and J by 3 bases, 7 bases remained unmatched. The CDR3 sequence: CASSQPGTALYNEQFF. CDR3 DNA sequence: TGTGCCAGCAGCCAACCGGGGACAGCCCTCTACAATGAGCAGTTCTTC.

This clonotype appeared a few times. This chain links TRBV10-3 with TRBJ1-2, with 9 positions matching TRBD1. Germline trimming cut 3 bases from V and 9 bases from J; bases unmatched to any gene: 8. Germline lookup yields CDR1 ENHRY and CDR2 SYGVKD. The CDR3 has 14 amino acids. CDR3 sequence reads: CAISDVGDRDRYTF. The CDR3 region has the DNA TGTGCCATCAGTGATGTAGGGGACAGGGATCGCTACACCTTC.

This clonotype was picked up many times. The genes are TRBV20-1 and TRBJ2-5, with a weak D call TRBD1 (6 bases). The germline V and J ends were trimmed by 5 bases and 3 bases, with 16 bases remaining between them. The CDR3 is made up of 14 amino acids. In germline, CDR1 is DFQATT, CDR2 SNEGSKA (reference sequence). CDR3: CSAETPGQEETQYF. As DNA, the CDR3 is TGCAGTGCTGAAACTCCGGGACAAGAAGAGACCCAGTACTTC.

The chain has TRBV10-2 and TRBJ2-6, with D possibly being TRBD2 (6 bases). The CDR3 consists of 17 residues. V gave up 3 bases and J gave up 0 bases, with 12 bases separating them. From germline, CDR1 is WSHSY and CDR2 SAAADI. The CDR3 coding sequence is TGCGCCAGCAGTGATCTAGCGAGCTTCTCTGGGGCCAACGTCCTGACTTTC. Protein: CASSDLASFSGANVLTF.

The chain employs TRBV20-1 and TRBJ1-3, with 7 bases aligning to TRBD1. Germline values: CDR1 DFQATT, CDR2 SNEGSKA (reference sequence). The V and J ends lost 7 bases and 0 bases, in that order; junction bases with no gene match: 3. CDR3 length: 13 residues. The CDR3 nucleotides read TGCAGTGGACAGGGTCTCTCTGGAAACACCATATATTTT. Encoded protein: CSGQGLSGNTIYF.

The chain joins TRBV7-3 to TRBJ2-2; maybe TRBD1 (6 bases). The CDR3 totals 16 residues. Trimming took off 0 bases at V and 5 bases at J, with 13 bases between the two ends. Germline CDR1 reads SGHTA; CDR2 reads FQGTGA. CDR3 amino acids: CASSLTQQGNTGELFF. Here the CDR3 DNA reads TGTGCCAGCAGCTTAACGCAACAGGGCAATACCGGGGAGCTGTTTTTT.

A few counts support this clonotype. A read error may account for a junction end that differs from germline. The chain joins TRBV29-1 to TRBJ2-7; D gene ambiguous. In germline, CDR1 is SQVTM, CDR2 ANQGSEA. The CDR3 is 12 residues long. The CDR3 region has the DNA TGCAGCGCTGAAGACACATACTACGAGCAGTACTTC. It codes for CSAEDTYYEQYF.

This clonotype was picked up many times. The gene calls are TRBV5-1 and TRBJ1-4; no clear D gene. CDR3 length: 15 residues. Trimming removed 0 bases from V and 6 bases from J, with 12 bases in between. Germline CDR1 and CDR2: SGHRS and YFSETQ. CDR3 loop: CASSLDRGGDEKLFF. For the CDR3, the DNA is TGCGCCAGCAGCTTGGATCGGGGTGGAGATGAAAAACTGTTTTTT.